Each of the 14 T cell receptor beta chains below was sequenced from the same sample in a study of tumor-infiltrating lymphocytes in primary liver carcinoma. cDNA specific to TCR beta was made from 500 ng of total RNA, with a constant-region primer employed for priming. A slightly modified ARM-PCR protocol with three nested multiplex PCR rounds produced these TCR beta libraries. Forward primers for TRBV1-TRBV30 and a C-beta reverse primer served the first two PCR rounds, at about 10 cycles each. MiXCR, applied by TCRdb to the multiplex PCR reads, yields one record per CDR3 protein. The sample has about 120,000 distinct CDR3 sequences; 55% to 70% are singletons. Co-extraction of RNA and DNA was performed on roughly 17-32 mg of unsorted bulk tissue. The source material was tumor-adjacent normal liver tissue. The receptors here all came from a woman aged 60-70 years with primary liver carcinoma and hepatitis B virus infection.

As to this clonotype: A read error is likely, as this CDR3 ends without the conserved phenylalanine or tryptophan. The DNA is omitted, as the CDR3 cannot be located on it reliably, and the CDR3 follows TCRdb's listing. V usage is TRBV10-3 and J usage is TRBJ2-7; the table's D call of TRBD1 was not tested on the DNA. The germline gives CDR1 ENHRY, CDR2 SYGVKD. The CDR3 length equals 12 residues, ends included. Here the CDR3 reads CAISGAGIEQHI.

As to this clonotype: Likely a read error: the CDR3 ends without its conserved phenylalanine or tryptophan. The CDR3 reads CASRDGLYGYTI. The CDR3 DNA reads as TGTGCCAGCAGGGACGGGTTGTATGGCTACACCATC. This chain connects TRBV12-3 or TRBV12-4 to TRBJ1-2; D remains ambiguous. The CDR3 totals 12 residues. Trimming pared 6 bases from V and 5 bases from J, leaving 10 bases between.

This sequence joins TRBV20-1 and TRBJ1-1, with D unclear. Germline loops: CDR1 DFQATT, CDR2 SNEGSKA (reference sequence). The CDR3 contains 13 residues. The germline V and J ends were trimmed by 2 bases and 0 bases, with 7 bases remaining between them. DNA of the CDR3: TGCAGTGCTAGAATCCGGTTGAACACTGAAGCTTTCTTT. Protein product: CSARIRLNTEAFF.

V gene TRBV2 combines with J gene TRBJ1-1; TRBD1 matches at 7 bases. The CDR3 spans 15 residues. V was pared by 3 bases and J by 0 bases, with 4 bases of the junction left unmatched. CDR1 SNHLY and CDR2 FYNNEI come from the germline V gene. CDR3 coding DNA: TGTGCCAGCAGTGAGCCGACAGGGATGAACACTGAAGCTTTCTTT. Protein sequence: CASSEPTGMNTEAFF.

This clonotype was found many times. For the CDR3, the DNA is TGTGCCAGCAGCTTAGGTAGTACTAGCCACGGAAAGGATACGCAGTATTTT. It specifies CASSLGSTSHGKDTQYF. The rearrangement uses TRBV7-8 and TRBJ2-3, with a tentative D call TRBD2 (6 bases). The germline V gene has CDR1 SGHVS and CDR2 FQNEAQ. V dropped 1 base and J dropped 6 bases, with 20 bases sitting between them. The CDR3 is 17 amino acids.

The J gene is TRBJ1-1, the V gene TRBV14; weak D call: TRBD1 (6 bases). Germline CDR1 is SGHDN and CDR2 is FVKESK. The ends were cut back, 10 bases at V and 3 bases at J, with 18 bases in the middle. CDR3 length: 14 residues. The CDR3 nucleotides read TGTGCCAACGGCGGCTGGGCAGGGGACACTGAAGCTTTCTTT. It encodes CANGGWAGDTEAFF.

This clonotype was recorded only once. The chain employs TRBV11-1 and TRBJ1-2; D is possibly TRBD1 (6 bases). Trimming cost V 3 bases and J 6 bases, with 17 bases left between them. From germline, CDR1 is SGHAT and CDR2 FQDESV (reference sequence). This CDR3 comprises 15 residues. The CDR3 loop reads CASSFSDSVRDGYTF. In nucleotides, the CDR3 is TGTGCCAGCAGCTTCTCGGACAGCGTCAGAGATGGCTACACCTTC.

This clonotype is a singleton in its sample. A junction end diverges from the germline sequence, so it may reflect a read error. The genes are TRBV29-1 and TRBJ2-1; tentative D call: TRBD2 (6 bases). From germline, CDR1 is SQVTM and CDR2 ANQGSEA. This CDR3 contains 17 residues. The CDR3, as DNA: TGCAGCGTTGAAGGGGTCGGCGGGGCGAGTTCCTACAATGAGCAGCTCTTC. Translation: CSVEGVGGASSYNEQLF.

This chain uses TRBV7-2 with TRBJ2-1, with 7 bases aligning to TRBD2. The CDR3 has 14 residues. V lost 2 bases to trimming and J lost 7 bases; unmatched junction nucleotides: 5. CDR1 is SGHTA, CDR2 FQGNSA, per germline. DNA for the CDR3: TGTGCCAGCAGCTTATCCAGCGGGGAGAATGAGCAGTTCTTC. Its protein is CASSLSSGENEQFF.

The V and J genes are TRBV6-6 and TRBJ1-2; no firm D call. CDR1 is MNHNY and CDR2 is SVGAGI in the germline V gene (reference sequence). This CDR3 spans 15 amino acids. The CDR3 DNA follows: TGTACCAACAGCCACGGACCCCGAGACGGCTATGGCTACACCTTC. Translating gives CTNSHGPRDGYGYTF.

This clonotype showed up many times. The CDR3 bases are TGTGCCAGCGGACGAGAGGCGGGTGACTACAATGAGCAGTTCTTC. This translates into CASGREAGDYNEQFF. The rearrangement uses TRBV6-1 and TRBJ2-1; possible D gene TRBD2, 5 bases. CDR1 and CDR2 from the germline V gene are MNHNS and SASEGT. The CDR3 extends over 15 amino acids. V was clipped by 8 bases and J by 3 bases, with 17 bases between them.

The chain combines TRBV11-2 with TRBJ1-6, with D hard to call. Germline CDR1 reads SGHAT; CDR2 reads FQNNGV. The CDR3 loop spans 14 amino acids. The DNA of the CDR3 is TGTGCGAGTAGCGAGTTATGGTCGAATTCACCCCTCCACTTT. Its translation: CASSELWSNSPLHF.

About this clonotype: At one end the junction does not follow the germline gene, possibly because of a read error. The chain recombines TRBV7-3 with TRBJ2-1; D unclear. Germline lookup yields CDR1 SGHTA and CDR2 FQGTGA. The CDR3 consists of 13 residues. The CDR3 coding sequence is TGTGCCAGCAGATTAACGAACCGCGATGAGCAGTTCTTC. Its protein product is CASRLTNRDEQFF.

Regarding this clonotype: The junction differs from germline at one of its ends, possibly a read error. The chain employs TRBV10-2 and TRBJ2-1, with 7 bases fitting TRBD2. Germline V gene data show CDR1 as WSHSY and CDR2 as SAAADI. There are 14 residues in the CDR3. The CDR3 nucleotides are TGCGCAAGCAGTGGCCTAGCGGATTACAATGAGCAGTTCTTC. Translated: CASSGLADYNEQFF.